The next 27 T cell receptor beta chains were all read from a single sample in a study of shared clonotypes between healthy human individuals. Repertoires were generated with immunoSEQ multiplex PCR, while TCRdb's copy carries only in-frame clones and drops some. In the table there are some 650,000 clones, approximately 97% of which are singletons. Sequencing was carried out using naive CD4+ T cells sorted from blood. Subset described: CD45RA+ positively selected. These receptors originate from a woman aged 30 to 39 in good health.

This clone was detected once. This chain's CDR3 is CASSDQNSPLHF. CDR3 nucleotide sequence: TGTGCCAGCAGTGACCAGAATTCACCCCTCCACTTT. The chain combines TRBV6-1 with TRBJ1-6; D gene ambiguous. V shed 3 bases and J shed 7 bases, with 4 bases lying between them. CDR3 length equals 12 residues. Germline-derived CDR1 and CDR2 are MNHNS and SASEGT.

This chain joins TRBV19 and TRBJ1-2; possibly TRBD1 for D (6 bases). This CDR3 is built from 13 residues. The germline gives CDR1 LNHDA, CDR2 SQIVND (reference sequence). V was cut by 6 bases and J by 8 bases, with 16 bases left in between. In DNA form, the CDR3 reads TGTGCCAGTAGACAAACAGGGATCCGGGGCTACACCTTC. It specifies CASRQTGIRGYTF.

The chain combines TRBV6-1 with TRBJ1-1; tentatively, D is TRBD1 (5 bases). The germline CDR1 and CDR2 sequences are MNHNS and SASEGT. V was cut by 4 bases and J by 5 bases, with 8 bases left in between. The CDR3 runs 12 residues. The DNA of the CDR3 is TGTGCCAGCAGTGTCGGGGGAACTGAAGCTTTCTTT. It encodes CASSVGGTEAFF.

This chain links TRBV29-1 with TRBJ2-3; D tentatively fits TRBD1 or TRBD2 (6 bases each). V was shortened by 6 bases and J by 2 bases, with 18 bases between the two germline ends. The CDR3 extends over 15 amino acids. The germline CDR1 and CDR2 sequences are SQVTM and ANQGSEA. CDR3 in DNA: TGCAGCGTGGCTAGGGGGGCCATGATCACAGATACGCAGTATTTT. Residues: CSVARGAMITDTQYF.

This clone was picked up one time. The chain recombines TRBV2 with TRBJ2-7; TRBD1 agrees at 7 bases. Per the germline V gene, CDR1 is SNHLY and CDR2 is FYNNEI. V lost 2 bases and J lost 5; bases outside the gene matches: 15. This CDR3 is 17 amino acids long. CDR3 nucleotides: TGTGCCAGCAGTGAATCCGACAGGGTCGGTCTACCCCACGAGCAGTACTTC. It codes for CASSESDRVGLPHEQYF.

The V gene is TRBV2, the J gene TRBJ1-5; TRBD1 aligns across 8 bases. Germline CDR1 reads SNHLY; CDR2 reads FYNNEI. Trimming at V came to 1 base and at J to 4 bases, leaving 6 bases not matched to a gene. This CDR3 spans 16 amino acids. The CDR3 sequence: CASSEGQGLSNQPQHF. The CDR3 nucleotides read TGTGCCAGCAGTGAAGGACAGGGGTTATCAAATCAGCCCCAGCATTTT. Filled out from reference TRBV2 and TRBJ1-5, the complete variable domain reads EPEVTQTPSHQVTQMGQEVILRCVPISNHLYFYWYRQILGQKVEFLVSFYNNEISEKSEIFDDQFSVERPDGSNFTLKIRSTKLEDSAMYFCASSEGQGLSNQPQHFGDGTRLSIL.

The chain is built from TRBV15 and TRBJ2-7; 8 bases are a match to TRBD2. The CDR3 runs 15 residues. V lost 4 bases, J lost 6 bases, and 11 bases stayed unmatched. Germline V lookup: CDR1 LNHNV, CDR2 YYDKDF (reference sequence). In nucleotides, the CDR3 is TGTGCCACCAGCAACCGTCCGGGACTAGTGTCCGAGCAGTACTTC. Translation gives CATSNRPGLVSEQYF.

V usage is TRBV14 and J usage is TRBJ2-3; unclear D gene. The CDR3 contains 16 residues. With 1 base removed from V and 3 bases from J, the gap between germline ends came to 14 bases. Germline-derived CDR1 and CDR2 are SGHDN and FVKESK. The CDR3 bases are TGTGCCAGCAGCCAAGCAATAACACGCAAGACAGATACGCAGTATTTT. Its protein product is CASSQAITRKTDTQYF.

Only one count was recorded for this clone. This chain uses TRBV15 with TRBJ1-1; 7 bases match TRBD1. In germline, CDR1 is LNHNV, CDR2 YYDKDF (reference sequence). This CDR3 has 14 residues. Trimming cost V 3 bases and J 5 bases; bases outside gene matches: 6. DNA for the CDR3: TGTGCCACCAGCAGCAACAGGGGTGGTACTGAAGCTTTCTTT. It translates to CATSSNRGGTEAFF.

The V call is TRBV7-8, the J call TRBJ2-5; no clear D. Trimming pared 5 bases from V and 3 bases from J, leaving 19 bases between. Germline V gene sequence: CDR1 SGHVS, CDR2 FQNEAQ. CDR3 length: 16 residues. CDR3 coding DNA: TGTGCCAGCAGCCCTAGTTTGGCGGAGTTAGAAGAGACCCAGTACTTC. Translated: CASSPSLAELEETQYF.

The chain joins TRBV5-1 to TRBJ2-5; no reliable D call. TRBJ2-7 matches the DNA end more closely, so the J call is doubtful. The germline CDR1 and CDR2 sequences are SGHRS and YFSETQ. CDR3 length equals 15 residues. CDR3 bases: TGCGCCAGCAGCTTATTTGAGAGCCGCCCCTACGAGCAGTACTTC. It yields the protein CASSLFESRPYEQYF.

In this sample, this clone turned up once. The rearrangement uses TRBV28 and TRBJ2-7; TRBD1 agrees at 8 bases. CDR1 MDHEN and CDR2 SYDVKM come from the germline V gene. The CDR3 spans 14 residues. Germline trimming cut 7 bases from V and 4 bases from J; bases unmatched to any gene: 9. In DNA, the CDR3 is TGTGCCAGCACCAGAACAGGGGGTCGTTACGAGCAGTACTTC. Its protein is CASTRTGGRYEQYF.

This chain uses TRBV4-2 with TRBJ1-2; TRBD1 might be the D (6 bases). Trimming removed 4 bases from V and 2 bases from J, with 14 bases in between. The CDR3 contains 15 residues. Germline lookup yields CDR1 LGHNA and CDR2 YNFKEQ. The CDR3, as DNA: TGTGCCAGCAGCCCGGAGGCAGGGGTCAACTATGGCTACACCTTC. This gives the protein CASSPEAGVNYGYTF.

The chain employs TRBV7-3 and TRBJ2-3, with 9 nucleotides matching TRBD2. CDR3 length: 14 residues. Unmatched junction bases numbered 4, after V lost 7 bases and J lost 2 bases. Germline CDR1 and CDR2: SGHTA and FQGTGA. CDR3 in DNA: TGTGCCAGCAAGGCTAGCGGGATCACAGATACGCAGTATTTT. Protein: CASKASGITDTQYF.

The CDR3 nucleotides are TGTGCCAGCTCCTGGTCGCTAGCGGGAGTTAATGAGCAGTTCTTC. Translated: CASSWSLAGVNEQFF. The V gene is TRBV28, the J gene TRBJ2-1; 10 bases line up with TRBD2. The CDR3 is made up of 15 amino acids. With 8 bases clipped from V and 7 bases from J, the junction kept 11 bases outside the gene matches. CDR1 MDHEN and CDR2 SYDVKM come from the germline V gene.

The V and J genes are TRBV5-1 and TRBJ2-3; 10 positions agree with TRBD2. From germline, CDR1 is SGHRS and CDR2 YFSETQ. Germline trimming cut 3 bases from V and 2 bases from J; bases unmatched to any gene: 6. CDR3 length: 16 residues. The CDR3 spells CASSSRAGGPTDTQYF. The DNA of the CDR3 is TGCGCCAGCAGCTCCCGAGCGGGAGGGCCCACAGATACGCAGTATTTT. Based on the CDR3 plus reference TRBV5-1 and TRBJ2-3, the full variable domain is KAGVTQTPRYLIKTRGQQVTLSCSPISGHRSVSWYQQTPGQGLQFLFEYFSETQRNKGNFPGRFSGRQFSNSRSEMNVSTLELGDSALYLCASSSRAGGPTDTQYFGPGTRLTVL.

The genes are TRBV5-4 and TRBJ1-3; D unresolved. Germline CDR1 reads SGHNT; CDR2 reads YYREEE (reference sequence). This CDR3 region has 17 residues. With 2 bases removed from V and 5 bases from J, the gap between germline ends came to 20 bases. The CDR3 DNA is TGTGCCAGCAGCTTTCGTACGGGCCCCGCGCATAGAAACACCATATATTTT. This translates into CASSFRTGPAHRNTIYF.

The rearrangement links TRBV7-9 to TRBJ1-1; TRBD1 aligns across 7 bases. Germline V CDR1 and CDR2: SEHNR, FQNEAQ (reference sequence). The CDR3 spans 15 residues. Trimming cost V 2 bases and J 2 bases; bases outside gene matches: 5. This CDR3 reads CASSLFQGGNTEAFF. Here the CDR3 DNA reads TGTGCCAGCAGCTTATTCCAGGGGGGTAACACTGAAGCTTTCTTT.

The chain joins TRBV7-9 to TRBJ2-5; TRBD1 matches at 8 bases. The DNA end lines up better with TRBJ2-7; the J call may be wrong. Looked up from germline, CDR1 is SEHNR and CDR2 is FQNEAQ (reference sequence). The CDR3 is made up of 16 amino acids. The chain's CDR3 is CASSLGTRDRINEQYF. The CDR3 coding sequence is TGTGCCAGCAGCTTAGGGACCCGGGACAGGATAAACGAGCAGTACTTC.

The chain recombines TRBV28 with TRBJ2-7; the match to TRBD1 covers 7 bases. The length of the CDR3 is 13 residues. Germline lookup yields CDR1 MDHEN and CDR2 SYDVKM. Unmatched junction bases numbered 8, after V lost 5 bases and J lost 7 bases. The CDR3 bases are TGTGCCAGCAGTACACGGGACAGCCAAGAGCAGTACTTC. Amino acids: CASSTRDSQEQYF. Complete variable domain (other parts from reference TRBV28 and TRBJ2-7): DVKVTQSSRYLVKRTGEKVFLECVQDMDHENMFWYRQDPGLGLRLIYFSYDVKMKEKGDIPEGYSVSREKKERFSLILESASTNQTSMYLCASSTRDSQEQYFGPGTRLTVT.

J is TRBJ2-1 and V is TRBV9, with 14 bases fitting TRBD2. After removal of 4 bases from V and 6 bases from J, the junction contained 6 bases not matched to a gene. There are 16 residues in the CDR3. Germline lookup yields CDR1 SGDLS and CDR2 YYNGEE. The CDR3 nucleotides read TGTGCCAGCAGCTATCCGGGACTAGCGGGAGTCAATGAGCAGTTCTTC. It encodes CASSYPGLAGVNEQFF.

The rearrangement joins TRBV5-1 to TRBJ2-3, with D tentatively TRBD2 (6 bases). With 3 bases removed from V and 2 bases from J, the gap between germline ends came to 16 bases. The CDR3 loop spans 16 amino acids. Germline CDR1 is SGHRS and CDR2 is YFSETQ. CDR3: CASSSTYQRATDTQYF. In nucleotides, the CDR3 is TGCGCCAGCAGCTCGACGTACCAGCGGGCCACAGATACGCAGTATTTT.

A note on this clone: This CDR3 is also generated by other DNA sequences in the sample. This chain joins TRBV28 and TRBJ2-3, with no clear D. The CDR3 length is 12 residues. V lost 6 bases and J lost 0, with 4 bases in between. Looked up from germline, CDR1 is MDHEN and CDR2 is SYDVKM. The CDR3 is CASRSSTDTQYF. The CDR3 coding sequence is TGTGCCAGCAGATCTAGCACAGATACGCAGTATTTT.

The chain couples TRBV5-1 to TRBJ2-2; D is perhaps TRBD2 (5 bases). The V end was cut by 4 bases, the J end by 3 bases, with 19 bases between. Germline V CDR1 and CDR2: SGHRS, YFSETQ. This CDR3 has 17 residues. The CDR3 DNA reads TGCGCCAGCAGCATCATAGGGAGCGGCCTAGACACCGGGGAGCTGTTTTTT. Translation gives CASSIIGSGLDTGELFF.

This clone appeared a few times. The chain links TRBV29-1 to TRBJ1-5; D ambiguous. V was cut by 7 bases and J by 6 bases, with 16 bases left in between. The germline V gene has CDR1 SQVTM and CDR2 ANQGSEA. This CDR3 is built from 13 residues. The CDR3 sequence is CSALTGLGQPQHF. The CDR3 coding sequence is TGCAGCGCCCTGACGGGTTTGGGTCAGCCCCAGCATTTT.

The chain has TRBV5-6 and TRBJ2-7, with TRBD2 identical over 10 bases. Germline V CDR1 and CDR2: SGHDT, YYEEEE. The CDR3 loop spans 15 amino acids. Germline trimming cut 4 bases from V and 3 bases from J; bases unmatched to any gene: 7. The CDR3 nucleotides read TGTGCCAGCAGCCGAACACGACTAGCGGGCTACGAGCAGTACTTC. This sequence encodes CASSRTRLAGYEQYF.

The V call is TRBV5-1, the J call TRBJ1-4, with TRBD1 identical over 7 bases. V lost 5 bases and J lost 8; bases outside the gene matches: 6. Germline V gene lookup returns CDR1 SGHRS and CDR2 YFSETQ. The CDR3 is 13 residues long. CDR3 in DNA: TGCGCCAGCAGAGGGACAGATAAGGAAAAACTGTTTTTT. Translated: CASRGTDKEKLFF.